This TCR beta chain was documented in a study of CD8 T cells in Susac syndrome (dated by TCRdb to between 2018 and 2021). Looking at the study overall: Among the sequenced Susac syndrome patients, roughly six had clinically active disease and eight were in clinical remission. At blood withdrawal, Susac syndrome patients were therapy-naive, treated with corticosteroids (with IVIg additionally given to some), or treated with IVIg alone. Whether CD8+ T cell activation and differentiation in Susac syndrome was antigen driven was tested using repertoire sequencing. The study compared CD8+ T cell repertoire clonality among 12 healthy donors, roughly 14 Susac syndrome patients and fewer than 19 multiple sclerosis patients. General conclusions and limits of the study: The study acknowledged that relatively few individuals were included in the TCR sequencing and HLA analysis. Susac syndrome CD8+ repertoires showed clonal expansion, highest in CD8+ TEMRA cells and greater in clinically active than remitting patients. More than 15 Susac-specific public clones were identified in the total CD8+ repertoire, and roughly five Susac-specific public clones were identified in the CD8+ TEMRA repertoire.

RNA was extracted using the RNeasy kit, and about 0.45 to 1 microgram was reverse transcribed with random hexamers. The immunoSEQ multiplex PCR assay, which covers 54 Vbeta and 13 Jbeta segments, was used to amplify TCR beta CDR3 regions. PCR amplification bias was corrected by using a synthetic template baseline for primer optimization and computational correction. Turning to the authors' computational methods: Only productive sequences were kept, with reads annotated to V, D and J genes according to IMGT and analyzed in immunoSEQ Analyzer. To calculate clonality, Shannon entropy was normalized by log2 of the number of productive unique sequences and then subtracted from one. For each patient and control, public and private clones were evaluated among the 100 most prevalent clones. Clones were defined as Susac-specific when absent from the healthy and MS cohorts, from approximately 970 published viral clones and from other ImmuneACCESS disease sequences. Using fastp at Q25 and MiXCR, TCRdb reprocessed the public reads and kept productive beta chains. One record per CDR3 amino acid sequence lists the most common genes and DNA. TCRdb's processing, not the authors' own work, is the source of the V and J calls. Across this sample there are tens of thousands of distinct CDR3 sequences, with approximately 93% seen only once. The ten largest make up about 0.5% of the sample.

The CDR3 sequence holds 12 residues, the cysteine and phenylalanine included. The CDR3 DNA has 36 bases and is translated from base 1. V lost 3 bases and J lost 8 bases; the stretch between them is 11 bases long. CDR1 and CDR2, looked up from the germline V gene, are SGDLS and YYNGEE. On this clonotype: Its cognate antigen has yet to be identified. Base qualities are missing; no much larger clone stands one base away.

Peripheral blood CD8+ and CD4+ T cells from healthy donors, Susac syndrome patients and multiple sclerosis patients were profiled using high-throughput TCR beta sequencing. Susac syndrome patients met recently defined diagnostic criteria for definite or probable disease. CD8+ TEMRA cells were enriched by FACS, while bulk CD8+ and CD4+ T cells were purified by magnetic negative isolation. Blood was collected in EDTA tubes and processed within 24 hours, with PBMCs isolated through density gradient centrifugation. PBMCs intended for TCR sequencing were cryopreserved in liquid nitrogen and thawed later in a water bath at 37 degrees C. A purity of at least 90% was achieved for sorted or isolated CD4+, CD8+ and CD8+ TEMRA cells.

Sequencing used CD8+ T cells from PBMCs. The chain is assembled from TRBV9 and TRBJ1-1; possibly the D gene is TRBD1, per 5 matching bases. The TCR was taken from a human donor with Susac syndrome. The CDR3 protein: CASSAGTAEAFF. The DNA reads TGTGCCAGCAGCGCCGGGACGGCCGAAGCTTTCTTT.